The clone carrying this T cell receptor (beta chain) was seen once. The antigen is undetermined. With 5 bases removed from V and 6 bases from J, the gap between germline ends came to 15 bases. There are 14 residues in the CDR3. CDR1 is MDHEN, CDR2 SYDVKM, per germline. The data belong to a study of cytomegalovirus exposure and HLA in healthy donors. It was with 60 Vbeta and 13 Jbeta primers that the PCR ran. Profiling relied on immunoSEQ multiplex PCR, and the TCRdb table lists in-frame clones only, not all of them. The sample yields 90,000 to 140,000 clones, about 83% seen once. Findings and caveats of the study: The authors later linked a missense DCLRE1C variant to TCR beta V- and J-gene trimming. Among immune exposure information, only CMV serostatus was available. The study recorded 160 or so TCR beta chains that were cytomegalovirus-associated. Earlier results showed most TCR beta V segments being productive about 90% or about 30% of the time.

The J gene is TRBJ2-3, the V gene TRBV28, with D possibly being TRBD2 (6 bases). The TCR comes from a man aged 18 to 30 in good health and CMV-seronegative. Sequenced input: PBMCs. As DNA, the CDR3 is TGTGCCAGCAGTCATAGCGGAGGCGGGGATACGCAGTATTTT. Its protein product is CASSHSGGGDTQYF.